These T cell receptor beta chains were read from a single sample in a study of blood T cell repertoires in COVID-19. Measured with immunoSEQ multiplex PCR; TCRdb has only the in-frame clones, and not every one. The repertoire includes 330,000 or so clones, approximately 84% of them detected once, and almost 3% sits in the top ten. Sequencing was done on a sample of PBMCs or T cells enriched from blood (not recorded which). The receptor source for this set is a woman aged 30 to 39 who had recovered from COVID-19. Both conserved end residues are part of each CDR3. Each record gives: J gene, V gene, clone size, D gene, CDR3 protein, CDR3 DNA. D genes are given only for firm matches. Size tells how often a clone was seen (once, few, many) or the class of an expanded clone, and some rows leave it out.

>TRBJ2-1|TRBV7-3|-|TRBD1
CASSLSSGQVNEQFF
TGTGCCAGCAGCTTATCTTCCGGACAGGTCAATGAGCAGTTCTTC
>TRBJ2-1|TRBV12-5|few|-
CASGLVQTVGSYNEQFF
TGTGCTAGTGGTTTAGTACAGACGGTCGGCTCCTACAATGAGCAGTTCTTC
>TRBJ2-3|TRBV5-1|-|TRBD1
CASRENRGDTQYF
TGCGCCAGCAGGGAGAACAGGGGAGATACGCAGTATTTT
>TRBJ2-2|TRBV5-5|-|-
CASAHPNNLDTGELFF
TGTGCCAGCGCTCACCCCAATAACCTAGACACCGGGGAGCTGTTTTTT
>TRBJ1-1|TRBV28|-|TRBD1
CASSLDRANTEAFF
TGTGCCAGCAGTTTAGACAGGGCAAACACTGAAGCTTTCTTT
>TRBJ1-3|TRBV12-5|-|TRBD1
CASVNWDRGRGNTIYF
TGTGCTAGTGTCAACTGGGACAGGGGGCGCGGAAACACCATATATTTT
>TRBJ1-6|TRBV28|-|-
CASSEVGRVDSPLHF
TGTGCCAGCAGTGAAGTAGGCAGGGTGGATTCACCCCTCCACTTT
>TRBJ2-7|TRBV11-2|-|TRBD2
CASSQGLAGADEQYF
TGTGCCAGCAGCCAGGGACTAGCGGGAGCCGACGAGCAGTACTTC
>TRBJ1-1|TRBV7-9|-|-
CASSLAPPDSEAFF
TGTGCCAGCAGCTTAGCCCCCCCCGACAGTGAAGCTTTCTTT
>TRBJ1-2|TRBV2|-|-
CASLADFNYGYTF
TGTGCCAGTCTAGCAGACTTCAACTATGGCTACACCTTC
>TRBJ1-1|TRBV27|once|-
CASGGGRNTEAFF
TGTGCCAGTGGGGGGGGGAGGAACACTGAAGCTTTCTTT
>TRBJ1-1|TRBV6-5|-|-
CASRAGRGTEAFF
TGTGCCAGTCGAGCGGGTAGGGGCACTGAAGCTTTCTTT
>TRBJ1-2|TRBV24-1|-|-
CATSDSRQSTNYGYTF
TGTGCCACCAGTGACTCCCGACAGTCCACCAACTATGGCTACACCTTC
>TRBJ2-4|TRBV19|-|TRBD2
CASSTTSGRNIQYF
TGTGCCAGTAGTACGACTAGCGGTCGAAACATTCAGTACTTC
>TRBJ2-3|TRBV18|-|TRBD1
CASSQGQGADTQYF
TGTGCCAGCTCACAAGGACAGGGGGCCGATACGCAGTATTTT
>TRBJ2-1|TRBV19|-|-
CASSMRTGYNEQFF
TGTGCCAGTAGTATGAGGACTGGCTACAATGAGCAGTTCTTC